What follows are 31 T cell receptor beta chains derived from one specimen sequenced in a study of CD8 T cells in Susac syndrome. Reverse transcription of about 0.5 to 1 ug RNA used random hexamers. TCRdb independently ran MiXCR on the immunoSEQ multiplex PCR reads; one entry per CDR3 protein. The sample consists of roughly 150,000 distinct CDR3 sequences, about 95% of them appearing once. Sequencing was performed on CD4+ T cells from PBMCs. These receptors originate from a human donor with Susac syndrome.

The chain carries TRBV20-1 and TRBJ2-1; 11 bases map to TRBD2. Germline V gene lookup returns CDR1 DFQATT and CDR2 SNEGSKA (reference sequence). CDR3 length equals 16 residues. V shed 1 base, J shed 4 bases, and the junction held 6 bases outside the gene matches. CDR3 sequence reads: CSARVGTSGGYNEQFF. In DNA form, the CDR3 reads TGCAGTGCTAGAGTCGGGACTAGCGGTGGTTACAATGAGCAGTTCTTC.

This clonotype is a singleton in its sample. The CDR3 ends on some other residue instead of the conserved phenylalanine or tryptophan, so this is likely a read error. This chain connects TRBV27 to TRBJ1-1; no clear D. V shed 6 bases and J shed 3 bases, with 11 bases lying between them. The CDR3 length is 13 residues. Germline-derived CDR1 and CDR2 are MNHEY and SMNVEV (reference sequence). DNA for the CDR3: TGTGCCAGCAGGAGGGTGTGGGACACTGAAGCTTTCCTT. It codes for CASRRVWDTEAFL.

CDR3 in amino acids: CASSQSQLAKNIQYF. The CDR3 DNA is TGCGCCAGCAGCCAAAGCCAATTAGCCAAAAACATTCAGTACTTC. The chain couples TRBV5-1 to TRBJ2-4; no definite D call. Germline V gene sequence: CDR1 SGHRS, CDR2 YFSETQ. The CDR3 spans 15 residues. The V and J ends lost 4 bases and 0 bases respectively, with 11 bases between them.

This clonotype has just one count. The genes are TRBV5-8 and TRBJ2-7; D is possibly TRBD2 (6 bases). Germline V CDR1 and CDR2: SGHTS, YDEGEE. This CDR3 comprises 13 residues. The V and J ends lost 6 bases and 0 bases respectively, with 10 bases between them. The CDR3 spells CASKVADSYEQYF. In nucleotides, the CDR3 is TGTGCCAGCAAGGTAGCGGACTCCTACGAGCAGTACTTC.

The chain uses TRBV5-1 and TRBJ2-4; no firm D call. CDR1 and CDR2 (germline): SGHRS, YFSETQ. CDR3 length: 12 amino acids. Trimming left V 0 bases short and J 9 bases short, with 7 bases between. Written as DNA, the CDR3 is TGCGCCAGCAGCTTGGAAGGGATCATTCAGTACTTC. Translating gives CASSLEGIIQYF. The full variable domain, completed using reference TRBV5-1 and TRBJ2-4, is KAGVTQTPRYLIKTRGQQVTLSCSPISGHRSVSWYQQTPGQGLQFLFEYFSETQRNKGNFPGRFSGRQFSNSRSEMNVSTLELGDSALYLCASSLEGIIQYFGAGTRLSVL.

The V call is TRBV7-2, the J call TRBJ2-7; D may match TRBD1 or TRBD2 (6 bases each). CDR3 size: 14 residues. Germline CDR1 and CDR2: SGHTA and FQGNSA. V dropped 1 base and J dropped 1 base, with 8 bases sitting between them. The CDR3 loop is CASSLEGGSYEQYF. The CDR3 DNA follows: TGTGCCAGCAGCTTAGAGGGGGGTTCCTACGAGCAGTACTTC.

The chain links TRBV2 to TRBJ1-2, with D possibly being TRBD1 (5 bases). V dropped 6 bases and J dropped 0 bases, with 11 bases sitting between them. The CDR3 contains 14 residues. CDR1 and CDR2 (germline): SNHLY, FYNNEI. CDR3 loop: CASSGTQANYGYTF. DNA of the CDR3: TGTGCCAGCAGCGGGACGCAAGCTAACTATGGCTACACCTTC.

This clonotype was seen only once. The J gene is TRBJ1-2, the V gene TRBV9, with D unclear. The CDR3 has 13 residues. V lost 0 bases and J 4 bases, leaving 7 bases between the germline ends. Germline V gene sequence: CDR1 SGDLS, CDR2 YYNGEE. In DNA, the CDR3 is TGTGCCAGCAGCGTAGCGCCGCGCTATGGCTACACCTTC. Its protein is CASSVAPRYGYTF.

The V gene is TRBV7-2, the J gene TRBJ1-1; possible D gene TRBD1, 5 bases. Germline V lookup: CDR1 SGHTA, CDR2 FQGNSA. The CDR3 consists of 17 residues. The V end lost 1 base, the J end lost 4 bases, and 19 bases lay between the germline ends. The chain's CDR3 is CASSLVTGRGGITEAFF. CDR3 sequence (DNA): TGTGCCAGCAGCTTAGTCACGGGGAGGGGCGGGATCACTGAAGCTTTCTTT. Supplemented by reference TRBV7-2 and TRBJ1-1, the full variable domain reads GAGVSQSPSNKVTEKGKDVELRCDPISGHTALYWYRQSLGQGLEFLIYFQGNSAPDKSGLPSDRFSAERTGGSVSTLTIQRTQQEDSAVYLCASSLVTGRGGITEAFFGQGTRLTVV.

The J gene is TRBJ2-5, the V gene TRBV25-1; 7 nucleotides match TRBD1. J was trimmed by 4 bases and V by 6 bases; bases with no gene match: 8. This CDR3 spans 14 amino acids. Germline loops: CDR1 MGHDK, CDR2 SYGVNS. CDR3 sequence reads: CASSSTGAGETQYF. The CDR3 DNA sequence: TGTGCCAGCAGCAGTACAGGGGCAGGAGAGACCCAGTACTTC.

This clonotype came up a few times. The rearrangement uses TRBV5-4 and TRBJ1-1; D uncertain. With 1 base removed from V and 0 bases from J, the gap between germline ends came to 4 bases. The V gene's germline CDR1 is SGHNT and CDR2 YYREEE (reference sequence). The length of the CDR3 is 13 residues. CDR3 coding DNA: TGTGCCAGCAGCTTGCAATTGAACACTGAAGCTTTCTTT. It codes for CASSLQLNTEAFF.

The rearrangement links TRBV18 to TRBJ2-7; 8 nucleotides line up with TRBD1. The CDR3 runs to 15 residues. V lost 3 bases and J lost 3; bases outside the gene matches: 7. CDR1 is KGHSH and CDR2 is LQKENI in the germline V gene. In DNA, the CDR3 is TGTGCCAGCTCACCGGGCAGGGGGCTTAACTACGAGCAGTACTTC. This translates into CASSPGRGLNYEQYF.

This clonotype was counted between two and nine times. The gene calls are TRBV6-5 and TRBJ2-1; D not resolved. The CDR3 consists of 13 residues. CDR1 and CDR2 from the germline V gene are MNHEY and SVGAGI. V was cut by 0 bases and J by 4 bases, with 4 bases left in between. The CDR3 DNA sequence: TGTGCCAGCAGTTACTCACCTTACAATGAGCAGTTCTTC. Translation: CASSYSPYNEQFF.

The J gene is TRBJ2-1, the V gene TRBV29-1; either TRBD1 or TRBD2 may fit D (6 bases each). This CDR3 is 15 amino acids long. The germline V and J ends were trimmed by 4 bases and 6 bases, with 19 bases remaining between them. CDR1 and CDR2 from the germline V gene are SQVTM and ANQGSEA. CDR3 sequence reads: CSVVSGADRGNEQFF. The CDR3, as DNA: TGCAGCGTTGTTTCGGGGGCGGATAGGGGCAATGAGCAGTTCTTC.

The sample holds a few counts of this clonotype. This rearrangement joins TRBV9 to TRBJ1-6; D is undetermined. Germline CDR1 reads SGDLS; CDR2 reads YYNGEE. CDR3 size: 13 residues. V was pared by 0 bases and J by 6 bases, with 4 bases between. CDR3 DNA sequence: TGTGCCAGCAGCGTAGGTGGTAATTCACCCCTCCACTTT. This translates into CASSVGGNSPLHF. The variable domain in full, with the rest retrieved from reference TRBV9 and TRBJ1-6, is DSGVTQTPKHLITATGQRVTLRCSPRSGDLSVYWYQQSLDQGLQFLIQYYNGEERAKGNILERFSAQQFPDLHSELNLSSLELGDSALYFCASSVGGNSPLHFGNGTRLTVT.

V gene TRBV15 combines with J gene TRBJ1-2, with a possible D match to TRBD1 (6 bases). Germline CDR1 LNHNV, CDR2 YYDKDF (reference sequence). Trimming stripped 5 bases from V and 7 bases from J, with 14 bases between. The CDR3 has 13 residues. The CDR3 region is CATSGGGRRGYTF. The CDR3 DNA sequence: TGTGCCACCAGCGGGGGGGGGCGGCGTGGCTACACCTTC. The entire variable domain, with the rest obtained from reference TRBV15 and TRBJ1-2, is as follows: DAMVIQNPRYQVTQFGKPVTLSCSQTLNHNVMYWYQQKSSQAPKLLFHYYDKDFNNEADTPDNFQSRRPNTSFCFLDIRSPGLGDTAMYLCATSGGGRRGYTFGSGTRLTVV.

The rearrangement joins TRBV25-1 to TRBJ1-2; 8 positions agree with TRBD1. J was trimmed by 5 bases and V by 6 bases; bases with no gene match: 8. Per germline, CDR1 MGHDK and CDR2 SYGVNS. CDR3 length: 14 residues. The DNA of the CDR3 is TGTGCCAGCAGCACGACAGGGGTAGAGTATGGCTACACCTTC. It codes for CASSTTGVEYGYTF.

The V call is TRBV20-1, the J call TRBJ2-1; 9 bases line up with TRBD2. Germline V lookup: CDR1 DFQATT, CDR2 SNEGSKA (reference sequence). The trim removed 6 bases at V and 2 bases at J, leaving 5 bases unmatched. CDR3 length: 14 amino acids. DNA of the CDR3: TGCAGTGCGAAGCCTAGCGGGGCCTACAATGAGCAGTTCTTC. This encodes CSAKPSGAYNEQFF.

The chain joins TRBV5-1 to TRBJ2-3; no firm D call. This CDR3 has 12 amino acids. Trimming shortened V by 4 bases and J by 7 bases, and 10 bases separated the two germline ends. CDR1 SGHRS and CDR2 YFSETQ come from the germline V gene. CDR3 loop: CASSPPSYTQYF. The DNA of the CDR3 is TGCGCCAGCAGCCCGCCTAGTTATACGCAGTATTTT.

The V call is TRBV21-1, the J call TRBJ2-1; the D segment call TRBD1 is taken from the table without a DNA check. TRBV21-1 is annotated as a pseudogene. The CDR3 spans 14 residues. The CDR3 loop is CASSPPMIAWEQFF. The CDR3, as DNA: TGTGCCAGCAGCCCCCCCATGATAGCCTGGGAGCAGTTCTTC.

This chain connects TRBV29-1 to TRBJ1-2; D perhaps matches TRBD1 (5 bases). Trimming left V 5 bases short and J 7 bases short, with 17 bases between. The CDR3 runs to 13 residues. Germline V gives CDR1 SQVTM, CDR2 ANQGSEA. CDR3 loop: CSVFTGTEGGYTF. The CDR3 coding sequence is TGCAGCGTTTTCACCGGGACCGAAGGTGGCTACACCTTC.

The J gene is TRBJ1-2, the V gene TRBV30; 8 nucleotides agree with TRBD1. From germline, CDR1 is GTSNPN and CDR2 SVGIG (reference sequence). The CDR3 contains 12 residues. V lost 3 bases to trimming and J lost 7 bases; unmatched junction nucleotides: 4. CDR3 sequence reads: CAWRQGEGGYTF. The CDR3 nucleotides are TGTGCCTGGAGACAGGGGGAGGGTGGCTACACCTTC. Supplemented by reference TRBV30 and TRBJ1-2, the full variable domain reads SQTIHQWPATLVQPVGSPLSLECTVEGTSNPNLYWYRQAAGRGLQLLFYSVGIGQISSEVPQNLSASRPQDRQFILSSKKLLLSDSGFYLCAWRQGEGGYTFGSGTRLTVV.

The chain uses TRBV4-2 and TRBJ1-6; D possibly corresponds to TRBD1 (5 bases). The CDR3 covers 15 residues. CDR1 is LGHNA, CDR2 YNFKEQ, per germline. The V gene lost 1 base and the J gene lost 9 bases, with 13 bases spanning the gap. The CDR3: CASSQGGQGGSPLHF. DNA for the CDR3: TGTGCCAGCAGCCAAGGTGGTCAGGGTGGTTCACCCCTCCACTTT.

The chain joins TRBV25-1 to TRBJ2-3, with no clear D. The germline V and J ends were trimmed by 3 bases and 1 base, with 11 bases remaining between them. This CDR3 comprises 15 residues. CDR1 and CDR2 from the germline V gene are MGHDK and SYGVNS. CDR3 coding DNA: TGTGCCAGCAGTGACCCCGGGCGTGGCACAGATACGCAGTATTTT. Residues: CASSDPGRGTDTQYF.

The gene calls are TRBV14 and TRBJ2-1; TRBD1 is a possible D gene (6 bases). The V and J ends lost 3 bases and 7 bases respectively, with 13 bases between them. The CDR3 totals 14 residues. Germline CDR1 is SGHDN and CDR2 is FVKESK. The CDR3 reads CASSHHVQGNEQFF. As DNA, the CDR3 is TGTGCCAGCAGCCACCATGTCCAGGGGAATGAGCAGTTCTTC.

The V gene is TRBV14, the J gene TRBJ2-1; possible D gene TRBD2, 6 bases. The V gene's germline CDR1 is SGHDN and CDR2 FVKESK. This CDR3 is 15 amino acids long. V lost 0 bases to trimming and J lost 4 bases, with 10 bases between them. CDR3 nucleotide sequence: TGTGCCAGCAGCCAAGATGACGGGAGATACAATGAGCAGTTCTTC. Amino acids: CASSQDDGRYNEQFF. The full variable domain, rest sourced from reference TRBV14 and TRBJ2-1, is EAGVTQFPSHSVIEKGQTVTLRCDPISGHDNLYWYRRVMGKEIKFLLHFVKESKQDESGMPNNRFLAERTGGTYSTLKVQPAELEDSGVYFCASSQDDGRYNEQFFGPGTRLTVL.

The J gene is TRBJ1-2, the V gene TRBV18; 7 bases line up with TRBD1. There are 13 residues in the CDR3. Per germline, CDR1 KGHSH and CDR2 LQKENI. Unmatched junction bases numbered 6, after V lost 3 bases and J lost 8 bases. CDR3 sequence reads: CASSPEGGVGYTF. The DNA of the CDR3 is TGTGCCAGCTCACCGGAAGGGGGCGTCGGCTACACCTTC.

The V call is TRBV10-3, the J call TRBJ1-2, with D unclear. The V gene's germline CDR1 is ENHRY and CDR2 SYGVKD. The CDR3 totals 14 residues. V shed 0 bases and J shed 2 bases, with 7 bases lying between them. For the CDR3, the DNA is TGTGCCATCAGTGAGTCCCCAGGAAACTATGGCTACACCTTC. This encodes CAISESPGNYGYTF.

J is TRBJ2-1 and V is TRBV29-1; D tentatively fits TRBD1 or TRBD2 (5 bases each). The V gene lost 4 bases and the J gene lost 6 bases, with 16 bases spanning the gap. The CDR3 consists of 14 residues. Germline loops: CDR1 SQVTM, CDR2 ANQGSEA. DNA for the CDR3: TGCAGCGTTGGCCCGCGAGGGGTACCCAATGAGCAGTTCTTC. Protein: CSVGPRGVPNEQFF.

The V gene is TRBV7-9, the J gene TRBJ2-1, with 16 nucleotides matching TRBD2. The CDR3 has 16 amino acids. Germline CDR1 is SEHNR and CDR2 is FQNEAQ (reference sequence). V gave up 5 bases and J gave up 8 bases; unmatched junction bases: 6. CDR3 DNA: TGTGCCAGCAGCCGGGGACTAGCGGGGGGGTTTGATGAGCAGTTCTTC. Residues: CASSRGLAGGFDEQFF.

The CDR3 coding sequence is TGTGCCAGCAGTTACAGACAGGGGAACTATGGCTACACCTTC. Translation: CASSYRQGNYGYTF. The chain combines TRBV6-5 with TRBJ1-2, with 8 bases lining up with TRBD1. Trimming at V came to 2 bases and at J to 2 bases, leaving 1 base not matched to a gene. This CDR3 region has 14 residues. Germline V CDR1 and CDR2: MNHEY, SVGAGI.